Listed below are T cell receptor beta chains from one sample, sequenced in a study of blood T cell repertoires in COVID-19. Profiled with immunoSEQ multiplex PCR; TCRdb holds only in-frame clones, not every one. The table has 120,000 or so clones, around 86% seen once. Source material: peripheral blood. The receptors here all came from a man older than 75 with active or convalescent COVID-19. Each CDR3 is given with its conserved first and last residue. The D gene is left open where the match is weak. The listing skips clone size in some rows; elsewhere it reads once, few, many or a size class.

v_gene: TRBV6-5; abundance: .; d_gene: .; j_gene: TRBJ1-6; CDR3nt: TGTGCCAGCACCTACGCCACCAAGTCACCCCTCCACTTT; CDR3aa: CASTYATKSPLHF
v_gene: TRBV18; abundance: .; d_gene: TRBD1; j_gene: TRBJ2-1; CDR3nt: TGTGCCAGCTCAGGGACAGGGTTCCGGAATGAGCAGTTCTTC; CDR3aa: CASSGTGFRNEQFF
v_gene: TRBV7-2; abundance: .; d_gene: .; j_gene: TRBJ2-3; CDR3nt: TGTGCCAGCAGCCCACTATCTAGCACAGATACGCAGTATTTT; CDR3aa: CASSPLSSTDTQYF
v_gene: TRBV7-9; abundance: .; d_gene: TRBD1; j_gene: TRBJ1-5; CDR3nt: TGTGCCAGCAGCACGGGACAGGGGTTGTATCAGCCCCAGCATTTT; CDR3aa: CASSTGQGLYQPQHF
v_gene: TRBV2; abundance: .; d_gene: TRBD1; j_gene: TRBJ2-7; CDR3nt: TGTGCCAGCAGGACCGGACAGGTCTTAGGCGAGCAGTACTTC; CDR3aa: CASRTGQVLGEQYF
v_gene: TRBV4-1; abundance: once; d_gene: .; j_gene: TRBJ2-3; CDR3nt: TGCGCCAGCAGCCAAGACCCAGGGGAGGGTGGAGATACGCAGTATTTT; CDR3aa: CASSQDPGEGGDTQYF
v_gene: TRBV7-9; abundance: .; d_gene: TRBD2; j_gene: TRBJ2-7; CDR3nt: TGTGCCAGCAGCTTAGCGCAGGTAGCGGGGGCAAGTTCCAACGAGCAGTACTTC; CDR3aa: CASSLAQVAGASSNEQYF
v_gene: TRBV13; abundance: few; d_gene: TRBD1; j_gene: TRBJ1-6; CDR3nt: TGTGCCAGCAGCTTAGGCCGGGGGGGAGGAGGGACAGGGGATTCACCCCTCCACTTT; CDR3aa: CASSLGRGGGGTGDSPLHF
v_gene: TRBV15; abundance: once; d_gene: .; j_gene: TRBJ1-4; CDR3nt: TGTGCCACCAGCAGAGATTGGGCAGGTGAAAAACTGTTTTTT; CDR3aa: CATSRDWAGEKLFF
v_gene: TRBV3-1/TRBV3-2; abundance: .; d_gene: .; j_gene: TRBJ1-5; CDR3nt: TGTGCCAGCAGCCAGGGCTTCAATCAGCCCCAGCATTTT; CDR3aa: CASSQGFNQPQHF
v_gene: TRBV5-4; abundance: .; d_gene: TRBD1; j_gene: TRBJ2-5; CDR3nt: TGTGCCAGCAGCTTGGCACGATCAGGGGGAGAGACCCAGTACTTC; CDR3aa: CASSLARSGGETQYF
v_gene: TRBV9; abundance: few; d_gene: .; j_gene: TRBJ2-3; CDR3nt: TGTGCCAGCAGCGTAGGTGGAGGGGGGGCCGAGGATACGCAGTATTTT; CDR3aa: CASSVGGGGAEDTQYF
v_gene: TRBV18; abundance: few; d_gene: .; j_gene: TRBJ2-1; CDR3nt: TGTGCCAGCTCACCAAGGAGAGACGATGAGCAGTTCTTC; CDR3aa: CASSPRRDDEQFF
v_gene: TRBV7-2; abundance: .; d_gene: .; j_gene: TRBJ1-2; CDR3nt: TGTGCCAGCAGCTTAGGGGGCGCAGGGAAAGATGGCTACACCTTC; CDR3aa: CASSLGGAGKDGYTF
v_gene: TRBV6-2/TRBV6-3; abundance: .; d_gene: .; j_gene: TRBJ2-5; CDR3nt: TGTGCCAGCAGTTACACCCCCGGGGAGACCCAGTACTTC; CDR3aa: CASSYTPGETQYF
v_gene: TRBV3-1/TRBV3-2; abundance: .; d_gene: .; j_gene: TRBJ1-5; CDR3nt: TGTGCCAGCAGCCAAGTAGGGGTTCTACCCCAGCATTTT; CDR3aa: CASSQVGVLPQHF
v_gene: TRBV3-1/TRBV3-2; abundance: many; d_gene: .; j_gene: TRBJ1-3; CDR3nt: TGTGCCAGCAGCCAAGCAACAGGGAGCAGTGTAAACACCATATATTTT; CDR3aa: CASSQATGSSVNTIYF
v_gene: TRBV20-1; abundance: .; d_gene: .; j_gene: TRBJ2-2; CDR3nt: TGCAGTGCTAGTGGAGGTCCCGGGGAGCTGTTTTTT; CDR3aa: CSASGGPGELFF
v_gene: TRBV12-5; abundance: .; d_gene: .; j_gene: TRBJ2-1; CDR3nt: TGTGCTAGTGGTTTGTCACCAGCGTTCGGGGACTCTTACAATGAGCAGTTCTTC; CDR3aa: CASGLSPAFGDSYNEQFF
v_gene: TRBV5-1; abundance: .; d_gene: TRBD1; j_gene: TRBJ1-4; CDR3nt: TGCGCCAGCAGCGGCGCCCAGGGGGGAACTAATGAAAAACTGTTTTTT; CDR3aa: CASSGAQGGTNEKLFF
v_gene: TRBV18; abundance: .; d_gene: .; j_gene: TRBJ1-5; CDR3nt: TGTGCCAGCTCACTTTCCGGGGGAGATCAGCCCCAGCATTTT; CDR3aa: CASSLSGGDQPQHF
v_gene: TRBV7-6; abundance: .; d_gene: TRBD1; j_gene: TRBJ2-2; CDR3nt: TGTGCCAGCAGCTCGGGACAGGGGGACACCGGGGAGCTGTTTTTT; CDR3aa: CASSSGQGDTGELFF
v_gene: TRBV7-8; abundance: .; d_gene: TRBD1; j_gene: TRBJ2-1; CDR3nt: TGTGCCAGCAGCTTTACCGGGACAGGGGGAAATGAGCAGTTCTTC; CDR3aa: CASSFTGTGGNEQFF
v_gene: TRBV19; abundance: .; d_gene: TRBD1; j_gene: TRBJ1-1; CDR3nt: TGTGCCAGTAGTATCCCCAGACAGGGGGCGGCCACTGAAGCTTTCTTT; CDR3aa: CASSIPRQGAATEAFF
v_gene: TRBV29-1; abundance: .; d_gene: TRBD1; j_gene: TRBJ2-4; CDR3nt: TGCAGCGTTCGCCCCGGACAGGGAGGCATTCAGTACTTC; CDR3aa: CSVRPGQGGIQYF
v_gene: TRBV7-6; abundance: .; d_gene: TRBD1; j_gene: TRBJ2-5; CDR3nt: TGTGCCAGCATCCTCAGGGACAGGGGGCCGGAGACCCAGTACTTC; CDR3aa: CASILRDRGPETQYF
v_gene: TRBV5-1; abundance: .; d_gene: .; j_gene: TRBJ1-5; CDR3nt: TGCGCCAGCAGGCTAGATAGCAATCAGCCCCAGCATTTT; CDR3aa: CASRLDSNQPQHF
v_gene: TRBV11-2; abundance: .; d_gene: .; j_gene: TRBJ2-1; CDR3nt: TGTGCCAGCAGCTTGGCCCGGCAGGGCCTCAATGAGCAGTTCTTC; CDR3aa: CASSLARQGLNEQFF
v_gene: TRBV5-1; abundance: .; d_gene: TRBD1; j_gene: TRBJ1-5; CDR3nt: TGCGCCAGCAGCCCAGGGACAGGGGCCAATCAGCCCCAGCATTTT; CDR3aa: CASSPGTGANQPQHF
v_gene: TRBV5-4; abundance: .; d_gene: TRBD1; j_gene: TRBJ1-2; CDR3nt: TGTGCCAGCAGCCCGACGGGGGGACAGGGGGCCTTAAGCGGCTACACCTTC; CDR3aa: CASSPTGGQGALSGYTF
v_gene: TRBV30; abundance: .; d_gene: .; j_gene: TRBJ1-4; CDR3nt: TGTGCCTCCCGCCGGGGGGCGGCTAATGAAAAACTGTTTTTT; CDR3aa: CASRRGAANEKLFF
v_gene: TRBV15; abundance: .; d_gene: .; j_gene: TRBJ1-1; CDR3nt: TGTGCCACCAGCAGAGACCTCTCGGGGGTTAACACTGAAGCTTTCTTT; CDR3aa: CATSRDLSGVNTEAFF
v_gene: TRBV5-4; abundance: .; d_gene: .; j_gene: TRBJ2-7; CDR3nt: TGTGCCAGCAGCCGTGGACAGACCTCCGTCTACGAGCAGTACTTC; CDR3aa: CASSRGQTSVYEQYF
v_gene: TRBV20-1; abundance: once; d_gene: TRBD1; j_gene: TRBJ2-1; CDR3nt: TGCAGTGCTAGTGAGGGGACAGGCTACAATGAGCAGTTCTTC; CDR3aa: CSASEGTGYNEQFF
v_gene: TRBV15; abundance: .; d_gene: .; j_gene: TRBJ1-5; CDR3nt: TGTGCCACCAGCAGAGATCTCAGTCGACAGGACAATCAGCCCCAGCATTTT; CDR3aa: CATSRDLSRQDNQPQHF
v_gene: TRBV6-5; abundance: .; d_gene: .; j_gene: TRBJ2-1; CDR3nt: TGTGCCAGCAGTTGGCACGAGCGGGATGAGCAGTTCTTC; CDR3aa: CASSWHERDEQFF
v_gene: TRBV7-8; abundance: .; d_gene: TRBD2; j_gene: TRBJ2-5; CDR3nt: TGTGCCAGCACCACTCCACTAGCGGGGGGACAAGAGACCCAGTACTTC; CDR3aa: CASTTPLAGGQETQYF
v_gene: TRBV29-1; abundance: .; d_gene: .; j_gene: TRBJ2-2; CDR3nt: TGCAGCGTTGGGCTCCAGGGGAACACCGGGGAGCTGTTTTTT; CDR3aa: CSVGLQGNTGELFF
v_gene: TRBV28; abundance: .; d_gene: TRBD1; j_gene: TRBJ2-5; CDR3nt: TGTGCCAGCAGTATACAGACAGGGGCAGGGACCCAGTACTTC; CDR3aa: CASSIQTGAGTQYF
v_gene: TRBV11-3; abundance: .; d_gene: .; j_gene: TRBJ1-2; CDR3nt: TGTGCCAGCAGCTTTACCCTACGGGACTCCCCAACCTTC; CDR3aa: CASSFTLRDSPTF
v_gene: TRBV5-4; abundance: .; d_gene: TRBD2; j_gene: TRBJ2-2; CDR3nt: TGTGCTGGAGGGGCGGGAGTCACCGGGGAGCTGTTTTTT; CDR3aa: CAGGAGVTGELFF
v_gene: TRBV30; abundance: .; d_gene: TRBD1; j_gene: TRBJ1-6; CDR3nt: TGTGCCTGGATCGGGACAGGGGGCTATAATTCACCCCTCCACTTT; CDR3aa: CAWIGTGGYNSPLHF
v_gene: TRBV7-8; abundance: .; d_gene: .; j_gene: TRBJ1-5; CDR3nt: TGTGCCAGCAGCTTAGTTGGGGGGGGGCTCGGCAATCAGCCCCAGCATTTT; CDR3aa: CASSLVGGGLGNQPQHF
v_gene: TRBV6-2/TRBV6-3; abundance: .; d_gene: .; j_gene: TRBJ2-5; CDR3nt: TGTGCCAGCAGTTACGCGGGGACTTCCAGGGAGACCCAGTACTTC; CDR3aa: CASSYAGTSRETQYF
v_gene: TRBV5-1; abundance: .; d_gene: TRBD2; j_gene: TRBJ2-2; CDR3nt: TGCGCCAGCAAGACAACTAGCGGGGGGAACACCGGGGAGCTGTTTTTT; CDR3aa: CASKTTSGGNTGELFF
v_gene: TRBV6-6; abundance: .; d_gene: .; j_gene: TRBJ1-2; CDR3nt: TGTGCCAGCAGGATACCGGGAAGAGGCTATGGCTACACCTTC; CDR3aa: CASRIPGRGYGYTF
v_gene: TRBV5-6; abundance: .; d_gene: TRBD1; j_gene: TRBJ1-2; CDR3nt: TGTGCCAGCAGCTTGTTCCAGGGGGCCGTTAGCTATGGCTACACCTTC; CDR3aa: CASSLFQGAVSYGYTF
v_gene: TRBV5-1; abundance: .; d_gene: .; j_gene: TRBJ2-4; CDR3nt: TGCGCCAGCAGCTTGTGGGGCCAGGAGAACATTCAGTACTTC; CDR3aa: CASSLWGQENIQYF
v_gene: TRBV28; abundance: few; d_gene: TRBD2; j_gene: TRBJ2-5; CDR3nt: TGTGCCAGCAGTTTTAGGGCGGGGGGGGAGACCCAGTACTTC; CDR3aa: CASSFRAGGETQYF
v_gene: TRBV19; abundance: .; d_gene: .; j_gene: TRBJ2-6; CDR3nt: TGTGCCAGTAGTATTCAATTAGTCTCTGGGGCCAACGTCCTGACTTTC; CDR3aa: CASSIQLVSGANVLTF
v_gene: TRBV7-2; abundance: .; d_gene: .; j_gene: TRBJ1-2; CDR3nt: TGTGCCAGCAGCCCCCCGGGGGGCCATAACTATGGCTACACCTTC; CDR3aa: CASSPPGGHNYGYTF
v_gene: TRBV2; abundance: .; d_gene: TRBD2; j_gene: TRBJ2-1; CDR3nt: TGTGCCAGCAGTGAAATGGCTAGCGGGAGCAATGAGCAGTTCTTC; CDR3aa: CASSEMASGSNEQFF